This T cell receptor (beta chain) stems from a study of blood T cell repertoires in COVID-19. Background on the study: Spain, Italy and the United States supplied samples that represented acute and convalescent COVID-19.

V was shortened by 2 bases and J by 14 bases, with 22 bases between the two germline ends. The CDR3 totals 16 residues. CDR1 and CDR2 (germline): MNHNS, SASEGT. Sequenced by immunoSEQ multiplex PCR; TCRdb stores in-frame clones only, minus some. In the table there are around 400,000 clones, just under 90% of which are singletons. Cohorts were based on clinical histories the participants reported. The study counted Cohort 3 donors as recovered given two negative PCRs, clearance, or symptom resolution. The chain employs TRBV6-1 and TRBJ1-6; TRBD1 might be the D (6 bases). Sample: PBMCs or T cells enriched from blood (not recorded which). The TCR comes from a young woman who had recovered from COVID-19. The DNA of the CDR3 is TGTGCCAGCAGTGAAAACCCAGGGGTCCTCTTTCTGGCCCTCCACTTT. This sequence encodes CASSENPGVLFLALHF.